This TCR beta chain was identified in a study of shared clonotypes between healthy human individuals. This clone has a single count. Antigen specificity is unknown. Study results and caveats: Among four donors, about 5% of naive CD4 clonotypes were found in common. Generally, naive subsets (rather than memory subsets) showed larger estimated richness.

Trimming took 0 bases from V and 4 from J; bases not matched to a gene: 4. The CDR3 extends over 15 amino acids. The germline V gene encodes CDR1 SEHNR and CDR2 FQNEAQ (reference sequence). Original methodology: ImmunoSEQ yielded junction-only sequences lacking quality scores, so filtering differed. Sequencing was performed with immunoSEQ multiplex PCR; in TCRdb, only in-frame clones are kept and a portion is missing. D and trimming come from the DNA, and the V and J calls and clone size come from that table. The sample comprises about 1.5 million clones, roughly 96% of which are singletons, and roughly 1.2% rests with the top ten.

Specimen: naive CD4+ T cells sorted from blood. The subset here: CD45RA+ positively selected. This receptor was identified in a man aged 25 to 40 in good health. The rearrangement uses TRBV7-9 and TRBJ2-7, with 9 bases that match TRBD2. CDR3 protein: CASSLASGRPYEQYF. For the CDR3, the DNA is TGTGCCAGCAGCTTAGCTAGCGGGAGACCATACGAGCAGTACTTC.